The TCR beta chain described here comes from a study of blood T cell repertoires in COVID-19. Original data processing: For nucleated cells, counts were estimated from reference gene primer amplification. Method: immunoSEQ multiplex PCR; TCRdb's copy keeps in-frame clones and lacks some. The V and J calls and clone size were taken over from that table, and D and trimming were inferred from the DNA. Of roughly 210,000 clones in the sample, about 85% were seen once. V shed 7 bases and J shed 0 bases, with 9 bases lying between them. The CDR3 covers 13 residues. The V gene's germline CDR1 is MDHEN and CDR2 SYDVKM. This clone was found once.

The chain is built from TRBV28 and TRBJ1-1; D unresolved. The source of this sequence is a man between 70 and 80 years old with acute or convalescent COVID-19. The sequenced material came from peripheral blood. The DNA of the CDR3 is TGTGCCAGCACCTCGAACATGAACACTGAAGCTTTCTTT. Protein sequence: CASTSNMNTEAFF.